Detailed here is one TCR beta chain. Its specificity is not known. The CDR3 consists of 19 residues. V trimming: 4 bases; J trimming: 3 bases; junction bases outside the gene matches: 15. The germline V gene has CDR1 LNHNV and CDR2 YYDKDF (reference sequence). This sample is drawn from a study of blood T cells in healthy people across ages. Study findings and constraints: Shifts in expanded clonotypes may have been confounded by donor CMV status, which was unknown. Diversity estimated from one million T cells was considered an underestimate. Diversity of TCR beta per million T cells declined in a roughly linear way with age.

Using a J-beta primer mix together with a sample-barcoded 5' primer, a second PCR was run for about 6 to 12 cycles. Each cDNA molecule was tagged by a template-switch adaptor with 12 random nucleotides. TCRdb processed the 5' RACE reads anew with MiXCR; each CDR3 protein has one entry. The table includes approximately 770,000 distinct CDR3 sequences, roughly 60% detected once. This sequence was found in a young man in good health. The chain combines TRBV15 with TRBJ2-6; 7 bases align to TRBD1. Sequences were obtained from blood. The CDR3 loop is CATSTKPGGVLHGANVLTF. Written as DNA, the CDR3 is TGTGCCACCAGCACAAAACCAGGGGGAGTCTTGCATGGGGCCAACGTCCTGACTTTC.